The 24 T cell receptor beta chains in this list originate from one sample, sequenced in a study of blood T cell repertoires in COVID-19. The assay was immunoSEQ multiplex PCR, and TCRdb's table has in-frame clones only and misses some. The sample records about 130,000 clones, around four fifths being singletons. The source material was peripheral blood. These receptors were obtained from an elderly man with acute or convalescent COVID-19.

The chain employs TRBV4-1 and TRBJ1-5, with D possibly being TRBD1 (5 bases). This CDR3 contains 17 residues. Trimming cost V 3 bases and J 0 bases, with 15 bases left between them. Per germline, CDR1 MGHRA and CDR2 YSYEKL. The CDR3 sequence is CASSQGLLLDSNQPQHF. CDR3 DNA sequence: TGCGCCAGCAGCCAGGGACTTCTACTCGATAGCAATCAGCCCCAGCATTTT.

This chain joins TRBV9 and TRBJ2-2; TRBD1 might be the D (5 bases). Deletions cut 3 bases from V and 7 bases from J, with 13 bases between. Germline V gene lookup returns CDR1 SGDLS and CDR2 YYNGEE. This CDR3 region has 14 residues. The CDR3 sequence is CASSEQDLSGELFF. The CDR3 nucleotides are TGTGCCAGCAGCGAACAGGATCTCAGCGGGGAGCTGTTTTTT.

The chain joins TRBV18 to TRBJ1-5; 7 bases are shared with TRBD1. This CDR3 spans 13 amino acids. The junction had 5 bases not matched to a gene; V was cut back by 4 bases and J by 8 bases. Germline values: CDR1 KGHSH, CDR2 LQKENI. The CDR3 DNA is TGTGCCAGCTCACGGGACAGTGGGGAGCCCCAGCATTTT. It translates to CASSRDSGEPQHF.

This clone was picked up one time. This chain links TRBV19 with TRBJ2-7, with 12 bases identical to TRBD2. V lost 3 bases to trimming and J lost 2 bases; unmatched junction nucleotides: 8. Germline assignment: CDR1 LNHDA and CDR2 SQIVND (reference sequence). The CDR3 loop spans 17 amino acids. This chain's CDR3 is CASSMGRTSGVPYEQYF. CDR3 nucleotide sequence: TGTGCCAGTAGTATGGGACGGACTAGCGGGGTTCCCTACGAGCAGTACTTC. The whole variable domain, remainder taken from reference TRBV19 and TRBJ2-7, is DGGITQSPKYLFRKEGQNVTLSCEQNLNHDAMYWYRQDPGQGLRLIYYSQIVNDFQKGDIAEGYSVSREKKESFPLTVTSAQKNPTAFYLCASSMGRTSGVPYEQYFGPGTRLTVT.

Here the CDR3 reads CASSLQGDSTDTQYF. CDR3 nucleotides: TGCGCCAGCAGCCTACAGGGGGATAGCACAGATACGCAGTATTTT. V gene TRBV4-1 combines with J gene TRBJ2-3; 8 bases fit TRBD1. The V gene end was trimmed by 4 bases and the J gene end by 0 bases; junction bases not matched to a gene: 3. Germline-derived CDR1 and CDR2 are MGHRA and YSYEKL. The CDR3 loop spans 15 amino acids.

This clone appeared a few times. V gene TRBV19 combines with J gene TRBJ2-1; a possible D gene is TRBD1 (5 bases). Germline values: CDR1 LNHDA, CDR2 SQIVND (reference sequence). Trimming pared 2 bases from V and 14 bases from J, leaving 16 bases between. The CDR3 loop spans 13 amino acids. The CDR3 is CASSISRDSAEFF. CDR3 bases: TGTGCCAGTAGTATATCCCGCGACAGCGCGGAGTTCTTC. The full variable domain, completed using reference TRBV19 and TRBJ2-1, is DGGITQSPKYLFRKEGQNVTLSCEQNLNHDAMYWYRQDPGQGLRLIYYSQIVNDFQKGDIAEGYSVSREKKESFPLTVTSAQKNPTAFYLCASSISRDSAEFFGPGTRLTVL.

The gene calls are TRBV7-9 and TRBJ2-3; TRBD1 matches at 11 bases. The length of the CDR3 is 16 residues. The junction had 5 bases not matched to a gene; V was cut back by 2 bases and J by 4 bases. Germline-derived CDR1 and CDR2 are SEHNR and FQNEAQ (reference sequence). The CDR3 spells CASSLQRTGGPDTQYF. In DNA, the CDR3 is TGTGCCAGCAGCTTACAGAGGACAGGGGGCCCAGATACGCAGTATTTT.

The gene calls are TRBV13 and TRBJ2-1, with no clear D. V lost 5 bases to trimming and J lost 12 bases, with 14 bases between them. Looked up from germline, CDR1 is PRHDT and CDR2 is FYEKMQ (reference sequence). The CDR3 runs 12 residues. This chain's CDR3 is CASSTQPERQFF. The CDR3 nucleotides are TGTGCCAGCAGCACCCAACCGGAGAGGCAGTTCTTC.

This clone was detected only a few times. CDR3 protein: CASSPRSGVDTYYGYTF. Here the CDR3 DNA reads TGTGCCAGCAGTCCCCGGTCCGGGGTTGATACTTACTATGGCTACACCTTC. This sequence joins TRBV6-6 and TRBJ1-2; D gene unclear. V lost 5 bases and J 3 bases, leaving 22 bases between the germline ends. The germline gives CDR1 MNHNY, CDR2 SVGAGI (reference sequence). The CDR3 has 17 residues.

This chain links TRBV6-2 or TRBV6-3 with TRBJ2-7; 9 bases agree with TRBD2. This CDR3 has 16 amino acids. Trimming cost V 2 bases and J 2 bases; bases outside gene matches: 7. The germline CDR1 and CDR2 sequences are MNHEY and SVGEGT. CDR3 amino acids: CASSYIRGGVTYEQYF. The CDR3 region has the DNA TGTGCCAGCAGTTACATACGCGGGGGGGTCACCTACGAGCAGTACTTC.

The chain employs TRBV30 and TRBJ1-2, with D possibly being TRBD1 (6 bases). This CDR3 comprises 12 residues. CDR1 is GTSNPN, CDR2 SVGIG, per germline (reference sequence). V lost 3 bases to trimming and J lost 7 bases, with 12 bases between them. The CDR3 protein is CAWSRQAGGYTF. The DNA for the CDR3 is TGTGCCTGGAGCCGACAGGCTGGTGGCTACACCTTC.

This chain's CDR3 is CASSKKEGAQNEQFF. The CDR3 region has the DNA TGTGCCAGCAGCAAAAAGGAGGGGGCGCAGAATGAGCAGTTCTTC. The chain has TRBV21-1 and TRBJ2-1; the D call TRBD1 from the table was never checked on the DNA. TRBV21-1 has pseudogene status. This CDR3 has 15 residues.

V usage is TRBV19 and J usage is TRBJ2-7; 7 bases match TRBD2. With 6 bases clipped from V and 6 bases from J, the junction kept 11 bases outside the gene matches. The germline V gene has CDR1 LNHDA and CDR2 SQIVND (reference sequence). CDR3 length: 14 residues. The CDR3 region is CASSPGLRISEQYF. The CDR3 nucleotides are TGTGCCAGTAGCCCGGGACTAAGGATTTCCGAGCAGTACTTC.

Here the CDR3 DNA reads TGTGCCAGCAAAACACCGGGTATTAGGAACACTGAAGCTTTCTTT. Its protein is CASKTPGIRNTEAFF. The chain combines TRBV19 with TRBJ1-1; D unresolved. From germline, CDR1 is LNHDA and CDR2 SQIVND (reference sequence). The CDR3 is made up of 15 amino acids. Trimming removed 9 bases from V and 1 base from J, with 18 bases in between.

This chain joins TRBV3-1 (or the pseudogene TRBV3-2) and TRBJ2-4; TRBD1 agrees at 7 bases. The V segment lost 2 bases and the J segment 0 bases; nucleotides outside the gene matches: 10. CDR1 and CDR2 (germline): LGHDT, YNNKEL (reference sequence). The CDR3 totals 18 residues. CDR3 DNA: TGTGCCAGCAGCCAACACGACACTCGACAGGGAGCCAAAAACATTCAGTACTTC. Translated, it gives CASSQHDTRQGAKNIQYF.

The V call is TRBV4-3, the J call TRBJ2-7; the match to TRBD1 covers 7 bases. The CDR3 is 15 residues long. Unmatched junction bases numbered 7, after V lost 3 bases and J lost 2 bases. Germline CDR1 and CDR2: LGHNA and YSLEER. The CDR3 protein is CASSQLRDRAYEQYF. CDR3 DNA sequence: TGCGCCAGCAGCCAGCTCCGGGACAGAGCCTACGAGCAGTACTTC.

V and J are TRBV9 and TRBJ1-4, with D uncertain. The CDR3 runs to 13 residues. The V and J ends lost 0 bases and 9 bases respectively, with 9 bases between them. The V gene's germline CDR1 is SGDLS and CDR2 YYNGEE. The CDR3 loop is CASSVGGGQKLFF. CDR3 nucleotides: TGTGCCAGCAGCGTAGGGGGAGGACAAAAACTGTTTTTT. Full variable domain (outside the CDR3, taken from reference TRBV9 and TRBJ1-4): DSGVTQTPKHLITATGQRVTLRCSPRSGDLSVYWYQQSLDQGLQFLIQYYNGEERAKGNILERFSAQQFPDLHSELNLSSLELGDSALYFCASSVGGGQKLFFGSGTQLSVL.

This clone was detected only once. The chain carries TRBV6-5 and TRBJ2-1, with D maybe TRBD1 (6 bases). Germline CDR1 and CDR2: MNHEY and SVGAGI. V lost 6 bases to trimming and J lost 2 bases, with 14 bases between them. The CDR3 is 15 residues long. The CDR3 DNA is TGTGCCAGCAGCCAGGACAGCGATACCTACAATGAGCAGTTCTTC. Encoded protein: CASSQDSDTYNEQFF.

This clone was seen only once. V and J are TRBV10-3 and TRBJ1-2, with TRBD1 identical over 10 bases. The CDR3 consists of 15 residues. Germline trimming cut 3 bases from V and 4 bases from J; bases unmatched to any gene: 5. CDR1 ENHRY and CDR2 SYGVKD come from the germline V gene. CDR3 coding DNA: TGTGCCATCAGTGACCCGGGACAGGGGACCTATGGCTACACCTTC. Its protein is CAISDPGQGTYGYTF.

The gene calls are TRBV14 and TRBJ1-1, with TRBD1 as a possible D gene (5 bases). Trimming took off 6 bases at V and 4 bases at J, with 12 bases between the two ends. The CDR3 consists of 13 residues. Germline V gene data show CDR1 as SGHDN and CDR2 as FVKESK. The CDR3 DNA sequence: TGTGCCAGCAGAGTGGGGGGGGGCACTGAAGCTTTCTTT. The encoded protein is CASRVGGGTEAFF.

The chain has TRBV30 and TRBJ1-3; 7 bases agree with TRBD1. Germline CDR1 is GTSNPN and CDR2 is SVGIG (reference sequence). This CDR3 contains 15 residues. J gave up 4 bases and V 2 bases, and 8 bases lay outside the gene matches. CDR3 protein: CAWSPQGRPGNTIYF. DNA for the CDR3: TGTGCCTGGAGTCCACAGGGGCGGCCAGGAAACACCATATATTTT.

The chain combines TRBV2 with TRBJ1-2, with a tentative D call TRBD1 (5 bases). From germline, CDR1 is SNHLY and CDR2 FYNNEI. V was pared by 1 base and J by 3 bases, with 6 bases between. CDR3 length equals 13 residues. This CDR3 is CASSEDRYYGYTF. CDR3 nucleotides: TGTGCCAGCAGTGAAGACAGGTACTATGGCTACACCTTC.

V is TRBV18 and J is TRBJ2-1, with 7 nucleotides matching TRBD1. The CDR3 has 15 residues. J gave up 1 base and V 3 bases, and 3 bases lay outside the gene matches. Germline V CDR1 and CDR2: KGHSH, LQKENI. As DNA, the CDR3 is TGTGCCAGCTCACCCGGACAGGAATCCTACAATGAGCAGTTCTTC. Translated, it gives CASSPGQESYNEQFF.

This sequence joins TRBV12-1 and TRBJ1-1; the D call of TRBD1 is as the table states it, not checked on the DNA. TRBV12-1 is a pseudogene segment. The CDR3 has 19 amino acids. The CDR3 here is CASSLTIVRQGYVNTEAFF. As DNA, the CDR3 is TGTGCCAGCAGCTTAACCATCGTAAGACAGGGGTATGTGAACACTGAAGCTTTCTTT.